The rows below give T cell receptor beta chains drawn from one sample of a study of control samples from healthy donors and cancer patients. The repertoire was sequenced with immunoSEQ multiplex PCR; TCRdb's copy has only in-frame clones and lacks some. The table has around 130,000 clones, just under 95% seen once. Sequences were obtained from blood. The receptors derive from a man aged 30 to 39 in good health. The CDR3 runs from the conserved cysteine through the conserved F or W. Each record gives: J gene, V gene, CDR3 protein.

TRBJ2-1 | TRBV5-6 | CASSLAEGAYEQFF
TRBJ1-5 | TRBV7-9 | CASSLGGQPQHF
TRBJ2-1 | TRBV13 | CASSLRGGSYNEQFF
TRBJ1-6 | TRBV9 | CASSVGTGVSPLHF
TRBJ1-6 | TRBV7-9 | CASSLELRTPLHF
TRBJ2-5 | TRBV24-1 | CATSDSGLADRQTQYF
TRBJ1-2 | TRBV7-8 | CASSRGTGAYGYTF
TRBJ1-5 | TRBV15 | CATSRVRGWNQPQHF
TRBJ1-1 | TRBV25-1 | CATSPGQNTEAFF
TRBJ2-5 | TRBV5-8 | CASSLEGASGLKTQYF